The clone carrying this TCR beta chain was seen ten or more times. TCRbeta library construction was performed incorporating unique molecular identifiers. One entry per CDR3 protein, called by TCRdb with MiXCR from the PCR reads. Here the sample spans about 610,000 distinct CDR3 sequences, more than 9% being singletons. This sample is drawn from a study of T-cell reconstitution after alpha-beta-depleted transplantation in children. Trimming cost V 4 bases and J 15 bases; bases outside gene matches: 8. Germline loops: CDR1 KGHDR, CDR2 SFDVKD. The CDR3 loop spans 13 amino acids. The J gene is TRBJ2-1, the V gene TRBV24-1; 10 nucleotides line up with TRBD1. The clonotype originates from a human donor who donated a stem cell graft to a child with acute myeloid leukemia. The source material was PBMCs from the stem cell graft donor, sampled from the stem cell graft. The CDR3 sequence: CATSDFTGTGVFF. In DNA, the CDR3 is TGTGCCACCAGTGACTTTACCGGGACAGGGGTGTTCTTC.